This TCR beta chain is drawn from a study of shared T cell receptors in the human thymus. This clone has a single count. Germline CDR1 and CDR2: MNHEY and SMNVEV (reference sequence). CDR3 length: 21 amino acids. Trimming cost V 3 bases and J 1 base; bases outside gene matches: 15. Using immunoSEQ multiplex PCR, the repertoire was profiled, and TCRdb retains in-frame clones only, with some absent. The data hold 650,000 to 950,000 clones, with around 85% observed a single time. These data also formed part of another study, on human thymus T cells. As reported in that work: Healthy Finnish infants undergoing corrective surgery for congenital heart defects were used as donors. It looked as if thymic and blood repertoires used V and J genes in a biased way.

This receptor was identified in a girl less than two years old with a congenital heart defect. The rearrangement links TRBV27 to TRBJ2-6, with TRBD1 matching over 10 bases. Material for sequencing was thymocytes. This CDR3 is CASSFTLYKGTGASGANVLTF. For the CDR3, the DNA is TGTGCCAGCAGTTTTACGCTCTATAAGGGGACAGGGGCTTCTGGGGCCAACGTCCTGACTTTC.